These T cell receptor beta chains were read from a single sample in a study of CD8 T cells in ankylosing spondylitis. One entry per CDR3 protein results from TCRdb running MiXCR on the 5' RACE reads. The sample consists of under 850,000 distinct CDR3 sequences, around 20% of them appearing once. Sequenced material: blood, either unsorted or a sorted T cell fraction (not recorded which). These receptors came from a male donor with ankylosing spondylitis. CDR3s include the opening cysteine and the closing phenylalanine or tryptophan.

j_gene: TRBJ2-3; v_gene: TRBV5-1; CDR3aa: CASSDDLGIAIDTQYF
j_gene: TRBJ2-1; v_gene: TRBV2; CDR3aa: CASKPLAGIYNEQFF
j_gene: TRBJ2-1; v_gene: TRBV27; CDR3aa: CASSLEAGVKNEQFF
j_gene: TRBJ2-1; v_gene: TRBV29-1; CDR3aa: CSVASYRDGINEQFF
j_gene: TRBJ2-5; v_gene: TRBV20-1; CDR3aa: CSAKGTGRYQETQYF
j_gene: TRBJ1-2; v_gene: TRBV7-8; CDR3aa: CASSFQGRAYGYTF
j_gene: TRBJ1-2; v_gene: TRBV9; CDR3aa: CASSASFGYTF
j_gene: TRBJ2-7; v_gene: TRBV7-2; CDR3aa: CASSLGEGSGVYEQYF
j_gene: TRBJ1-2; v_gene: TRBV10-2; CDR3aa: CASSEQGFQGYGYTF
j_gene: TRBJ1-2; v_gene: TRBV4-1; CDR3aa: CASSHLLIGTDNYGYTF
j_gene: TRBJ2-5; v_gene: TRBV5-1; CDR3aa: CASSGLVGETQYF
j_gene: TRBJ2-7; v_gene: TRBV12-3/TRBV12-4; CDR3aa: CASSSRQTPYEQYF
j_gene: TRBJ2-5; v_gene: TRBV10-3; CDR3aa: CAISEVFKETQYF
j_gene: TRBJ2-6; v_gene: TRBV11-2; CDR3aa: CASTLGGWGANVLTF
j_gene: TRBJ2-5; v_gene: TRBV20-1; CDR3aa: CSAPLGGQETQYF
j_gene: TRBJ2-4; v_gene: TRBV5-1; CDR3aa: CASSSAGLAGGIGIQYF
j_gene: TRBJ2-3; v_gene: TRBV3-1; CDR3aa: CASSQPSRSGRLDTQYF
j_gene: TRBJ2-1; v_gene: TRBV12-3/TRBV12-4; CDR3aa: CASSPTTSGGYNEQFF
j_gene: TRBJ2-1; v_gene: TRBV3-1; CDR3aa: CASSQRGPNEQFF
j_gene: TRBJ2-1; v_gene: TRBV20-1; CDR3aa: CSASRPDPGPYNEQFF
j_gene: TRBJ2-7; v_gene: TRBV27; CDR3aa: CASSQYGKDLGLYEQYF
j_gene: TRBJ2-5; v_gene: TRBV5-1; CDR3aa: CASSTGPQGETQYF
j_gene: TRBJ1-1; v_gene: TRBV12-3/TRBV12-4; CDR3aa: CAREATEAFF
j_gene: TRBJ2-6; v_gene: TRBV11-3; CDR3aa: CASSFSIISGANVLTF
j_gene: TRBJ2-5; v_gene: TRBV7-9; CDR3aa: CASSSRAGEETQYF
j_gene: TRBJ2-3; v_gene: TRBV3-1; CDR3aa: CASSLRQGPTDTQYF
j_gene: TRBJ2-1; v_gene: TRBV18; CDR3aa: CASSRRAENYNEQFF
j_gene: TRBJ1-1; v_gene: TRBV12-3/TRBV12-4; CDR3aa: CASRPQKGLNTEAFF
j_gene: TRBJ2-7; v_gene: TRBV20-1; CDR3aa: CSARGDTQYEQYF
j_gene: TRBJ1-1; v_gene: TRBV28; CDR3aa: CASSSQGIRNTEAFF
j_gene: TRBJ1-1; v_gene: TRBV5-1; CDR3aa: CASSLEGNYIAEAFF
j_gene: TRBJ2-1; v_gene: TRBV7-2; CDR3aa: CASSLWVGAGGHNEQFF
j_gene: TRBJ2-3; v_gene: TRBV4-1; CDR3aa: CASSQELPSGLPDTQYF
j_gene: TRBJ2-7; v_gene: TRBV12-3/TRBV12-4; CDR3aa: CASSFSREYEQYF
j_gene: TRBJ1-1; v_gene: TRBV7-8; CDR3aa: CASSLAPEGEAFF
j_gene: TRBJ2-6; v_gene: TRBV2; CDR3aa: CASSASRAGANVLTF
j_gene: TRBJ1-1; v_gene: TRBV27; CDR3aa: CASSPGTPTEAFF
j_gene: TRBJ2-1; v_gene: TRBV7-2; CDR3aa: CASSLAGGAFNEQFF
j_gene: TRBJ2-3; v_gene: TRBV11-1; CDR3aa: CASSGPGTSGSRFGTDTQYF
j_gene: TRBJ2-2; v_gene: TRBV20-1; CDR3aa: CSALGGGTGHTGELFF
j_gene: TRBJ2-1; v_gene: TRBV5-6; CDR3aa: CASSLEGYRDYNEQFF
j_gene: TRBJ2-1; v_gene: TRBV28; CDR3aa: CASSLIAGYNEQFF
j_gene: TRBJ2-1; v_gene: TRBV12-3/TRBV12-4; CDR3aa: CASRNRDLTYNEQFF
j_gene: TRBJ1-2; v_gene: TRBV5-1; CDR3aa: CASSLEGTNPNYGYTF
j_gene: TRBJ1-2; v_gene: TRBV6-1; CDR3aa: CANSQDRGVISYGYTF
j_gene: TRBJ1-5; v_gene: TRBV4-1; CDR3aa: CASRQSEVSGQPQHF
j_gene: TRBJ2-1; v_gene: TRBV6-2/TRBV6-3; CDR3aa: CASRTGRSYNEQFF
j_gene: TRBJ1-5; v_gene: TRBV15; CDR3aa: CATSRGGTSIKHF
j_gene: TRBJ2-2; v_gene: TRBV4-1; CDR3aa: CASSLSPGELFF
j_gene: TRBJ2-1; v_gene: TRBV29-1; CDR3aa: CSVEVHGRDEQFF
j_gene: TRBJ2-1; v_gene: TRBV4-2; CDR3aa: CASSAAGVEQFF
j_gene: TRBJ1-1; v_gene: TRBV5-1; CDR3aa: CASSFQGRGTEAFF
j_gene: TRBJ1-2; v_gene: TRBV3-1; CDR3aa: CASSRDKNYGYTF
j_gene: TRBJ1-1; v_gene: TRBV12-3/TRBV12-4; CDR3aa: CASRTPGSFLGEAFF